This T cell receptor beta chain was obtained from a study of T cell repertoires in cytomegalovirus infection. The CDR3 has 20 residues. J lost 2 bases, V lost 4 bases, and 16 bases had no gene match. From germline, CDR1 is MDHEN and CDR2 SYDVKM. TCRdb fed the reads into MiXCR, producing one record per CDR3 protein. The sample holds some 700,000 distinct CDR3 sequences, approximately 34% seen once. This clonotype was seen a single time. Sequenced material: PBMCs. The V and J genes are TRBV28 and TRBJ2-7; TRBD2 aligns across 14 bases. The receptor's source is a human donor in good health (CMV status not recorded). Some clones in this sample may be carry-over from other donors' samples. This chain's CDR3 is CASSSDLRGMTSGRAYEQYF. The CDR3 DNA sequence: TGTGCCAGCAGTTCTGACCTCAGGGGCATGACTAGCGGGAGGGCCTACGAGCAGTACTTC.